This passage covers 17 T cell receptor beta chains from one sample sequenced in a study of early T cells in non-severe SARS-CoV-2 infection. A single record per CDR3 protein comes from TCRdb applying MiXCR to the 5' RACE reads. The table records around 60,000 distinct CDR3 sequences, approximately 14% of them present only once. Material: whole blood. These receptors originate from an adult who was a healthcare worker with PCR-confirmed SARS-CoV-2 infection or an uninfected control (not recorded which).

This clonotype appeared a few times. V is TRBV12-5 and J is TRBJ1-1, with D perhaps TRBD1 (6 bases). V lost 1 base and J lost 4, with 16 bases in between. Germline V gene lookup returns CDR1 LGHNT and CDR2 FRNRAP. CDR3 size: 16 residues. The CDR3 loop is CASGLGAGEQGTEAFF. CDR3 in DNA: TGTGCTAGTGGTTTGGGTGCAGGGGAGCAAGGCACTGAAGCTTTCTTT.

This clonotype has a handful of counts. The chain links TRBV5-5 to TRBJ1-5; no reliable D call. Germline CDR1 reads SGHKS; CDR2 reads YYEKEE (reference sequence). There are 16 residues in the CDR3. With 0 bases removed from V and 4 bases from J, the gap between germline ends came to 14 bases. CDR3 bases: TGTGCCAGCAGCTTGGCATCGGAACAGTTTAATCAGCCCCAGCATTTT. Translated, it gives CASSLASEQFNQPQHF.

V and J are TRBV2 and TRBJ2-7; D unresolved. The germline V gene has CDR1 SNHLY and CDR2 FYNNEI. The CDR3 is 13 residues long. V lost 1 base, J lost 0 bases, and 4 bases lay in between. CDR3: CASSEGNSYEQYF. The CDR3 bases are TGTGCCAGCAGTGAAGGCAACTCCTACGAGCAGTACTTC.

This clonotype has only a few counts. The chain is built from TRBV19 and TRBJ2-5; either TRBD1 or TRBD2 may supply D (5 bases each). The germline V and J ends were trimmed by 5 bases and 4 bases, with 17 bases remaining between them. The length of the CDR3 is 15 residues. Germline lookup yields CDR1 LNHDA and CDR2 SQIVND (reference sequence). The CDR3: CASSPGPERPETQYF. The CDR3 DNA is TGTGCCAGTAGTCCGGGACCCGAGCGGCCAGAGACCCAGTACTTC.

This clonotype was seen a handful of times. CDR3 protein: CSATWGAEAFF. In nucleotides, the CDR3 is TGCAGCGCCACGTGGGGCGCTGAAGCTTTCTTT. This chain links TRBV29-1 with TRBJ1-1; D is perhaps TRBD1 (5 bases). The germline gives CDR1 SQVTM, CDR2 ANQGSEA. V lost 7 bases and J lost 6, with 12 bases in between. CDR3 length: 11 amino acids.

This clonotype has ten or more counts. The rearrangement joins TRBV5-8 to TRBJ2-7; TRBD1 agrees at 9 bases. The CDR3 runs 15 residues. J gave up 5 bases and V 4 bases, and 10 bases lay outside the gene matches. CDR1 is SGHTS and CDR2 is YDEGEE in the germline V gene. CDR3 region: CASSRRRDRVNEQYF. The CDR3 region has the DNA TGTGCCAGCAGCCGGAGGAGGGACAGGGTAAACGAGCAGTACTTC. Drawing the rest from reference TRBV5-8 and TRBJ2-7, the complete variable domain is EAGVTQSPTHLIKTRGQQATLRCSPISGHTSVYWYQQALGLGLQFLLWYDEGEERNRGNFPPRFSGRQFPNYSSELNVNALELEDSALYLCASSRRRDRVNEQYFGPGTRLTVT.

In this sample, this clonotype turned up a few times. The chain couples TRBV6-1 to TRBJ2-3, with 8 nucleotides matching TRBD1. The trim removed 7 bases at V and 1 base at J, leaving 4 bases unmatched. The CDR3 has 14 residues. Per germline, CDR1 MNHNS and CDR2 SASEGT. The CDR3 loop reads CASKLDRGTDTQYF. The CDR3 bases are TGTGCCAGCAAATTGGACAGGGGCACAGATACGCAGTATTTT.

This clonotype was detected a few times. This chain links TRBV9 with TRBJ2-1, with D hard to call. Germline CDR1 SGDLS, CDR2 YYNGEE. The CDR3 is 14 amino acids. Trimming pared 4 bases from V and 3 bases from J, leaving 11 bases between. CDR3 protein: CASSPGPDYNEQFF. The CDR3 bases are TGTGCCAGCAGCCCCGGGCCAGACTACAATGAGCAGTTCTTC.

This chain uses TRBV6-6 with TRBJ1-6, with D perhaps matching TRBD1 (5 bases). V dropped 5 bases and J dropped 9 bases, with 14 bases sitting between them. The germline V gene has CDR1 MNHNY and CDR2 SVGAGI (reference sequence). This CDR3 comprises 14 residues. The CDR3 nucleotides are TGTGCCAGCAGTCCGGGGACTCCCGGTTCACCCCTCCACTTT. Its protein is CASSPGTPGSPLHF.

The chain combines TRBV5-4 with TRBJ2-1; D could derive from TRBD1 or TRBD2 (5 bases each). This CDR3 is built from 15 residues. The germline V and J ends were trimmed by 4 bases and 6 bases, with 17 bases remaining between them. In germline, CDR1 is SGHNT, CDR2 YYREEE (reference sequence). DNA for the CDR3: TGTGCCAGCAGCATGAGGGACGGAAACACCAATGAGCAGTTCTTC. This translates into CASSMRDGNTNEQFF.

The rearrangement uses TRBV5-8 and TRBJ1-2, with D possibly matching TRBD1 (6 bases). The V end lost 3 bases, the J end lost 4 bases, and 10 bases lay between the germline ends. Germline V CDR1 and CDR2: SGHTS, YDEGEE. The CDR3 is made up of 13 amino acids. The CDR3, as DNA: TGTGCCAGCAGCTGGACAGTCACCTATGGCTACACCTTC. Amino acids: CASSWTVTYGYTF.

This clonotype was seen only a few times. This rearrangement joins TRBV12-3 or TRBV12-4 to TRBJ1-2; D perhaps matches TRBD1 (5 bases). The CDR3 has 13 amino acids. V shed 5 bases and J shed 5 bases, with 12 bases lying between them. The CDR3 sequence is CASSIEGPYGYTF. As DNA, the CDR3 is TGTGCCAGCAGTATAGAGGGACCTTATGGCTACACCTTC.

V usage is TRBV6-5 and J usage is TRBJ1-5, with D perhaps TRBD1 (5 bases). Germline V gene sequence: CDR1 MNHEY, CDR2 SVGAGI. Trimming pared 0 bases from V and 7 bases from J, leaving 10 bases between. The CDR3 spans 14 residues. The CDR3, as DNA: TGTGCCAGCAGTTACTCGGGGGTATGGCAGCCCCAGCATTTT. Its protein product is CASSYSGVWQPQHF.

The chain recombines TRBV20-1 with TRBJ2-7, with a weak D call TRBD2 (6 bases). The CDR3 extends over 15 amino acids. The germline V gene has CDR1 DFQATT and CDR2 SNEGSKA (reference sequence). The V and J ends lost 0 bases and 4 bases respectively, with 16 bases between them. The CDR3 loop reads CSARDVLSSDYEQYF. CDR3 coding DNA: TGCAGTGCTAGAGATGTGTTGTCTAGCGATTACGAGCAGTACTTC.

This clonotype was detected only a few times. The chain joins TRBV12-3 or TRBV12-4 to TRBJ1-5, with D uncertain. V was pared by 2 bases and J by 6 bases, with 8 bases between. The CDR3 has 13 amino acids. Here the CDR3 DNA reads TGTGCCAGCAGTTTACAAGAGGGTCAGCCCCAGCATTTT. This gives the protein CASSLQEGQPQHF.

The V gene is TRBV7-8, the J gene TRBJ2-2; TRBD2 might be the D (7 bases). The CDR3 covers 14 residues. Looked up from germline, CDR1 is SGHVS and CDR2 is FQNEAQ. V was cut by 2 bases and J by 6 bases, with 10 bases left in between. CDR3 in amino acids: CASSLRGRAGELFF. Here the CDR3 DNA reads TGTGCCAGCAGCTTAAGGGGGAGGGCCGGGGAGCTGTTTTTT.

The chain is built from TRBV3-1 and TRBJ2-5; 11 bases map to TRBD2. The CDR3 is made up of 15 amino acids. The germline gives CDR1 LGHDT, CDR2 YNNKEL (reference sequence). The ends lost 4 bases at V and 1 base at J; junction bases unmatched: 2. The CDR3 region has the DNA TGTGCCAGCAGCCGCGGACTAGCGGGCCAAGAGACCCAGTACTTC. Protein product: CASSRGLAGQETQYF.